This T cell receptor beta chain emerged from a study of blood T cell repertoires in COVID-19. In the study overall: Samples taken during acute and convalescent COVID-19 were collected in the United States, Italy and Spain. Sample material is recorded as cDNA or gDNA derived from T cells, B-cell-depleted T cells, or PBMCs.

V was pared by 5 bases and J by 0 bases, with 6 bases of the junction left unmatched. Germline V lookup: CDR1 MNHEY, CDR2 SMNVEV (reference sequence). This CDR3 contains 15 residues. TCRdb's table, derived via immunoSEQ multiplex PCR, lists solely in-frame clones and lacks some. The repertoire holds about 400,000 clones, with nearly 90% as singletons. Two consecutive negative NP/OP PCR tests, clearance, or resolved symptoms defined Cohort 3 recovery. The count of this clone is one. This chain links TRBV27 with TRBJ1-2; 7 positions agree with TRBD1. Sequencing was carried out using PBMCs or T cells enriched from blood (not recorded which). This sequence originates from a woman under 40 who had recovered from COVID-19. The CDR3 sequence: CASSPRDSANYGYTF. As DNA, the CDR3 is TGTGCCAGCAGTCCCCGGGACAGCGCTAACTATGGCTACACCTTC.